This TCR beta chain appears in the sequencing data of a study of T cells after yellow fever vaccination. Points from the study as a whole: Weaker, the secondary response peaked sooner, at day 5 versus 15. Contaminants from the bulk population, in the form of abundant clonotypes, could be found in FACS-sorted repertoires. Among primary-vaccination clones, most reappeared after the booster, at 96% for CD4 and about 90% for CD8.

This clonotype was detected only a few times. Its antigen is undetermined. This CDR3 spans 15 amino acids. V was trimmed by 4 bases and J by 1 base, leaving 13 bases between them. CDR1 is SGHTA and CDR2 is FQGNSA in the germline V gene. It was through 5'RACE template switching that TCR cDNA was made, with a universal primer site and UMIs added. TCRdb reanalysed the 5' RACE reads using MiXCR and keeps one entry per CDR3 protein. The table shows some 340,000 distinct CDR3 sequences, with about 10% occurring only once. This chain connects TRBV7-2 to TRBJ2-5; the D is unclear. The source material was CD4+ T cells sorted from PBMCs, sampled 45 days after the yellow fever booster vaccination. The sequence was collected from a young man who received the YFV17D yellow fever vaccine. CDR3 loop: CASSWMGHLQETQYF. The CDR3 bases are TGTGCCAGCAGCTGGATGGGCCACCTCCAAGAGACCCAGTACTTC.